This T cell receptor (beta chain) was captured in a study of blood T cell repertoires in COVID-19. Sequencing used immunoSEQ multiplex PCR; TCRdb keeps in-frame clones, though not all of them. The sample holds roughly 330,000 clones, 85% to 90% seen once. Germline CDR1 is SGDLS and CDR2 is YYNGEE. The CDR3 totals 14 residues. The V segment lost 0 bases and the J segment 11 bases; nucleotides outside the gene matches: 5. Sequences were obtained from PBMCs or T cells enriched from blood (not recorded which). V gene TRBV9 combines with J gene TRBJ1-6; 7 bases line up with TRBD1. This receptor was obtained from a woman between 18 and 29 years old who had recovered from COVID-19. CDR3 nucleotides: TGTGCCAGCAGCGTAGGACAGGGTGCGGCACCCCTCCACTTT. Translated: CASSVGQGAAPLHF.